The rows below give T cell receptor beta chains drawn from one sample of a study of blood T cell repertoires in COVID-19. The assay was immunoSEQ multiplex PCR, and TCRdb's table has in-frame clones only and misses some. There are roughly 100,000 clones in the sample; around 92% occur only once, and 4% to 4.5% lies in the top ten. The material sequenced was peripheral blood. These receptors originate from a young man with acute or convalescent COVID-19. The CDR3 runs from the conserved cysteine through the conserved F or W. The order of the fields is J gene, D gene, V gene, CDR3 DNA, CDR3 protein. The D gene is left open where the match is weak.

TRBJ2-1	NA	TRBV5-1	TGCGCCAGCAGCTTGGTGGTAGCGCAAAACAATGAGCAGTTCTTC	CASSLVVAQNNEQFF
TRBJ2-1	TRBD2	TRBV24-1	TGTGCCACCAGTGATCCACTTAGCGGGAGCCTCGATGAGCAGTTCTTC	CATSDPLSGSLDEQFF
TRBJ1-4	NA	TRBV18	TGTGCCAGCTCACCAGGAGTGATGGGAACTAATGAAAAACTGTTTTTT	CASSPGVMGTNEKLFF
TRBJ2-5	TRBD1	TRBV5-1	TGCGCCAGCAGCTTGTCGGGACAGGACCAAGAGACCCAGTACTTC	CASSLSGQDQETQYF
TRBJ1-6	NA	TRBV19	TGTGCCAGTAGTAGCCACAGGACGAATTCACCCCTCCACTTT	CASSSHRTNSPLHF
TRBJ1-2	TRBD1	TRBV19	TGTGCCAGTAGCCGTATCCCGGGACAGGGAAATGGCTACACCTTC	CASSRIPGQGNGYTF
TRBJ2-3	TRBD2	TRBV30	TGTGCCTTGGCAGGGCTAGCGGGAGTTATAAATACGCAGTATTTT	CALAGLAGVINTQYF
TRBJ1-2	NA	TRBV6-6	TGTGCCAGCAGTTACCCACAAGAATATGGCTACACCTTC	CASSYPQEYGYTF
TRBJ2-1	TRBD2	TRBV11-3	TGTGCCAGCAGCTTAGTTAGCGGGAGCGGCAATGAGCAGTTCTTC	CASSLVSGSGNEQFF
TRBJ1-1	NA	TRBV29-1	TGCAGCGCCGCCCAGGGTTGGAACACTGAAGCTTTCTTT	CSAAQGWNTEAFF